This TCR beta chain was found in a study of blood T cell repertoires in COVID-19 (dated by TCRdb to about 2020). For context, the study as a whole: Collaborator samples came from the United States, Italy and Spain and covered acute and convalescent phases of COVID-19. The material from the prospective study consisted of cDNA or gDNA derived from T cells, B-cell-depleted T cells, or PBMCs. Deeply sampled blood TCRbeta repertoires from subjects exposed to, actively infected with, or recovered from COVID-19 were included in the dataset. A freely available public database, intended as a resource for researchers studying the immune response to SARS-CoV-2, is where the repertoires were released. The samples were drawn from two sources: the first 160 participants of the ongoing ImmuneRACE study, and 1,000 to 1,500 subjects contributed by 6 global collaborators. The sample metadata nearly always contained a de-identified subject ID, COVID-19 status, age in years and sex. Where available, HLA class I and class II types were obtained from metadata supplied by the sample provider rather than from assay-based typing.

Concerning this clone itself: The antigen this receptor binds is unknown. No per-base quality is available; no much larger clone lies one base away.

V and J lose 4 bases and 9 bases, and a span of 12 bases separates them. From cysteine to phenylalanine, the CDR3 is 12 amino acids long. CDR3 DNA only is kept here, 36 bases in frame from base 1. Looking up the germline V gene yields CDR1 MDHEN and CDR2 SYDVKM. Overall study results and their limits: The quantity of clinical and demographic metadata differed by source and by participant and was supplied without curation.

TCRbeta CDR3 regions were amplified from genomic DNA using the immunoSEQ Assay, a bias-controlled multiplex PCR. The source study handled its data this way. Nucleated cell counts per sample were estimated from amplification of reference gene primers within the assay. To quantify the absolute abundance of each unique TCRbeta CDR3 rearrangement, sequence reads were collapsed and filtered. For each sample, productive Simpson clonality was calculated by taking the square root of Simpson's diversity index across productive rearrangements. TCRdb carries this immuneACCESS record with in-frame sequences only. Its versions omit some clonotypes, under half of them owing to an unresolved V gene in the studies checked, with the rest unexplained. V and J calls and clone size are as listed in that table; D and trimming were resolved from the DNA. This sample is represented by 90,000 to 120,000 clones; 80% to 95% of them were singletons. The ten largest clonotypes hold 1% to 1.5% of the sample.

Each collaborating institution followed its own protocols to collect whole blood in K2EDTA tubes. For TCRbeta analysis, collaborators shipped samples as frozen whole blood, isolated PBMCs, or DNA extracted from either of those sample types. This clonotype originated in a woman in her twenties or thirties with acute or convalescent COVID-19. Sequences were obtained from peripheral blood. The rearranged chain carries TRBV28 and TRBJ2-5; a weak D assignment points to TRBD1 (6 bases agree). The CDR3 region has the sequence CASSWDTRAQYF. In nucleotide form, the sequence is TGTGCCAGCAGTTGGGACACCCGGGCCCAGTACTTC.